The subject of this entry is one T cell receptor beta chain. Its target is unknown. This entry comes from a study of identifying expanded T cells in peripheral blood. This CDR3 comprises 17 residues. Germline V CDR1 and CDR2: MDHEN, SYDVKM. Germline trimming cut 4 bases from V and 4 bases from J; bases unmatched to any gene: 15. No infections or other immune events were documented during collection. Study outcomes and limitations: Clone count variance between approximately 2-week samples rose with total template count.

Generated by immunoSEQ multiplex PCR, the TCRdb table keeps only in-frame clones and is missing some. The sample holds approximately 90,000 clones; roughly 86% are singletons and the top ten take 3.5% to 4.5%. The sequence was obtained from a person between 18 and 75 years old in good health. The specimen was blood. The rearrangement uses TRBV28 and TRBJ1-2; the match to TRBD1 covers 7 bases. CDR3 in DNA: TGTGCCAGCAGTTCCCCGGACAGGTCTTCCCGGGGCTATGGCTACACCTTC. Protein sequence: CASSSPDRSSRGYGYTF.